This T cell receptor beta chain was recovered during a study of blood T cell repertoires in COVID-19. Study-level information: The origin of the acute and convalescent COVID-19 samples was the United States, Italy and Spain. PBMCs, B-cell-depleted T cells, or T cells were the source of the cDNA or gDNA that made up the material.

Unmatched junction bases numbered 11, after V lost 3 bases and J lost 7 bases. The CDR3 runs to 15 residues. Germline CDR1 SGHRS, CDR2 YFSETQ. This clone occurred a few times. Under the authors' procedure: Estimated nucleated cell counts came from reference gene primer amplification. Profiled with immunoSEQ multiplex PCR; TCRdb holds only in-frame clones, not every one. From that table come the V and J calls and clone size; the DNA was used to work out D and trimming. This table has around 170,000 clones, around 67% appearing once. This chain joins TRBV5-1 and TRBJ2-3, with 7 bases lining up with TRBD2. The receptor's source is a woman of 80 years or more with acute or convalescent COVID-19. The sequenced sample consisted of peripheral blood. The CDR3 sequence is CASSSSSGGGNTQYF. The CDR3 bases are TGCGCCAGCAGCTCTTCTAGCGGAGGCGGGAATACGCAGTATTTT.